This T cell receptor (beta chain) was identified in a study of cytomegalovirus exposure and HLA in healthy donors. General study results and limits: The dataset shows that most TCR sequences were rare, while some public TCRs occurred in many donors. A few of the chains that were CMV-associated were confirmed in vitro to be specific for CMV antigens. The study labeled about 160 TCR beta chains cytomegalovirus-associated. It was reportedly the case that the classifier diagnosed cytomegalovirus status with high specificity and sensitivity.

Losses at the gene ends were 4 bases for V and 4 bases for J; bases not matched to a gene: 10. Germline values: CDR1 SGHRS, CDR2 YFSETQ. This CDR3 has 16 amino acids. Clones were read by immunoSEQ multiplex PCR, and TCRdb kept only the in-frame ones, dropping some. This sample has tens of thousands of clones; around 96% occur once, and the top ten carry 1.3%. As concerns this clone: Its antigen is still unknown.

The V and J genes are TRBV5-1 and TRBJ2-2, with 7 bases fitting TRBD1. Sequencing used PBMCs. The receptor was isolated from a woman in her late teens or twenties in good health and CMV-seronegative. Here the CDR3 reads CASSPRQGLGTGELFF. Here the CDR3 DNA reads TGCGCCAGCAGCCCCAGACAGGGTTTAGGCACCGGGGAGCTGTTTTTT.